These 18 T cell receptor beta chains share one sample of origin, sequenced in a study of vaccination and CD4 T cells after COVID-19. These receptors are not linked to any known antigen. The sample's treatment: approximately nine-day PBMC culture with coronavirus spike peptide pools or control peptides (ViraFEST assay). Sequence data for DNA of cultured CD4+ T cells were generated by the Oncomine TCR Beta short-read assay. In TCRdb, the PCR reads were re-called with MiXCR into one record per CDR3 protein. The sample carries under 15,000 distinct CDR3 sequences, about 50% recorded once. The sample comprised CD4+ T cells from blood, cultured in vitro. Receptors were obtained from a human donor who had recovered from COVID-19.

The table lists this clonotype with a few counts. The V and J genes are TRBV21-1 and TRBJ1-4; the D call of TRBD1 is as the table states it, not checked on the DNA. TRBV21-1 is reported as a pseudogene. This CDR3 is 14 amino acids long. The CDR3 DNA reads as TGTGCCGGTATTGGCTGGACAGGGCTAAGGAAACTGTTTTTT. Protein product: CAGIGWTGLRKLFF.

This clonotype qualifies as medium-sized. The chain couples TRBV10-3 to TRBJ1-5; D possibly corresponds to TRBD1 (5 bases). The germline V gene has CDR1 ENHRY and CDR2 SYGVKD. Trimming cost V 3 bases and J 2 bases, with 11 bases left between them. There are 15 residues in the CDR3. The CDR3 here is CAISDLGGGNQPQHF. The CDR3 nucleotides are TGTGCCATCAGTGACCTCGGGGGGGGCAATCAGCCCCAGCATTTT.

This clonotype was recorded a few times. CDR3 sequence reads: CASSLSGWTVRRGYGYTF. In nucleotides, the CDR3 is TGTGCCAGCAGTTTATCTGGCTGGACAGTCCGTCGGGGCTATGGCTACACCTTC. This sequence joins TRBV27 and TRBJ1-2; a possible D gene is TRBD1 (6 bases). V lost 0 bases, J lost 4 bases, and 21 bases lay in between. Germline CDR1 MNHEY, CDR2 SMNVEV (reference sequence). This CDR3 contains 18 residues.

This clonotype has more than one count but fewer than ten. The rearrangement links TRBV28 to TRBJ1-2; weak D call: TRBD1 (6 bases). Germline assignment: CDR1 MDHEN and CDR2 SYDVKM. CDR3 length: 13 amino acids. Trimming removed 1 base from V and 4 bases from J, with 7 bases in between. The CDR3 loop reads CASSLSDSYGYTF. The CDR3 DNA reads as TGTGCCAGCAGTTTATCGGACAGCTATGGCTACACCTTC.

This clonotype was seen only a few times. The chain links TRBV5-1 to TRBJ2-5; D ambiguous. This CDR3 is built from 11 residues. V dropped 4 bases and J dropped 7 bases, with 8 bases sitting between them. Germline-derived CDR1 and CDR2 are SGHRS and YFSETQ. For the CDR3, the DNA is TGCGCCAGCAGCGAGCTGGGGACCCAGTACTTC. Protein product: CASSELGTQYF.

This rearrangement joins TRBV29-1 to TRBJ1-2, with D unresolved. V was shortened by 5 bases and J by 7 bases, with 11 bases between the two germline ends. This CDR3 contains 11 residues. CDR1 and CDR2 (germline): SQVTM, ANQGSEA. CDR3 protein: CSVPGLGGYTF. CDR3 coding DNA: TGCAGCGTTCCGGGGTTAGGTGGCTACACCTTC. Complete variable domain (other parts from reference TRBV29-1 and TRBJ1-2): SAVISQKPSRDICQRGTSLTIQCQVDSQVTMMFWYRQQPGQSLTLIATANQGSEATYESGFVIDKFPISRPNLTFSTLTVSNMSPEDSSIYLCSVPGLGGYTFGSGTRLTVV.

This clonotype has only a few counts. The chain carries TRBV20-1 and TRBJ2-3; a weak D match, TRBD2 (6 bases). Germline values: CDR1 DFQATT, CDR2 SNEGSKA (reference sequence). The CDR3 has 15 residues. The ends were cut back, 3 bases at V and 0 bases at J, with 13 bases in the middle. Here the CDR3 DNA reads TGCAGTGCTAGGGTCCGGGAGACTAGCACAGATACGCAGTATTTT. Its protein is CSARVRETSTDTQYF.

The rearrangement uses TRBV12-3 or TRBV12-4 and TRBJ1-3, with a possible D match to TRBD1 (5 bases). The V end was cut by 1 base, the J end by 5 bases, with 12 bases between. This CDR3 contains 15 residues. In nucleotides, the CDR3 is TGTGCCAGCAGTTTAGGGGGCCGCATCCGAAACACCATATATTTT. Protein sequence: CASSLGGRIRNTIYF.

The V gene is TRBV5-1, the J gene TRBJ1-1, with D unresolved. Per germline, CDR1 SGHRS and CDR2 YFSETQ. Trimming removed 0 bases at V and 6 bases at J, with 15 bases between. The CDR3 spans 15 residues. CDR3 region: CASSLGMTVMAEAFF. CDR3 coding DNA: TGCGCCAGCAGCTTGGGAATGACGGTTATGGCTGAAGCTTTCTTT.

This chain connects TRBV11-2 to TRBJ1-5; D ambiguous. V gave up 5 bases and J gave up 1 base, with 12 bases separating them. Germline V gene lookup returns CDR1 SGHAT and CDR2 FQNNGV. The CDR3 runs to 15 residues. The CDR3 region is CASSPDGRSNQPQHF. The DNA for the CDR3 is TGTGCCAGCAGCCCGGACGGGAGAAGCAATCAGCCCCAGCATTTT.

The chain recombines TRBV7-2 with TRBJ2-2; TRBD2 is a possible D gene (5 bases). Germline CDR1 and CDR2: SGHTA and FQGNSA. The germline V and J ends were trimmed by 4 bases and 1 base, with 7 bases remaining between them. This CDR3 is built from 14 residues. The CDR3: CASSWTVNTGELFF. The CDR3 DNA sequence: TGTGCCAGCAGCTGGACTGTGAACACCGGGGAGCTGTTTTTT.

The CDR3 sequence: CASSGGSGGSSPLHF. The DNA for the CDR3 is TGTGCCAGCAGTGGGGGGTCCGGGGGGAGTTCACCCCTCCACTTT. This chain connects TRBV2 to TRBJ1-6; perhaps TRBD1 as D (5 bases). Trimming stripped 4 bases from V and 9 bases from J, with 16 bases between. This CDR3 spans 15 amino acids. The germline V gene has CDR1 SNHLY and CDR2 FYNNEI.

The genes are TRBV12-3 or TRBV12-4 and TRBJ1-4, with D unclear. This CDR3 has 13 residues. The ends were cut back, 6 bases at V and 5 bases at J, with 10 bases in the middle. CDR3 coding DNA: TGTGCCAGCAGGCAAAGTATGAATGAAAAACTGTTTTTT. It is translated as CASRQSMNEKLFF.

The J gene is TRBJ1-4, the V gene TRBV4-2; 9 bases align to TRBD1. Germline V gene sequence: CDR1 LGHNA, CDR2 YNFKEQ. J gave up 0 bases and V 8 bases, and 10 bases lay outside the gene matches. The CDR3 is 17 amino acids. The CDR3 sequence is CASLDRDRASTNEKLFF. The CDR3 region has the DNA TGTGCCAGCCTCGACCGGGACAGGGCTTCAACTAATGAAAAACTGTTTTTT.

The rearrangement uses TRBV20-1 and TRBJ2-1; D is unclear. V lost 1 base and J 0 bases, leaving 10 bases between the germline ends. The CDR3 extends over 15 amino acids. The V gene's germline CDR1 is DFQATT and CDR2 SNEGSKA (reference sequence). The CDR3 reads CSARGGESSYNEQFF. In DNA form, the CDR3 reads TGCAGTGCTAGAGGGGGTGAGAGCTCCTACAATGAGCAGTTCTTC.

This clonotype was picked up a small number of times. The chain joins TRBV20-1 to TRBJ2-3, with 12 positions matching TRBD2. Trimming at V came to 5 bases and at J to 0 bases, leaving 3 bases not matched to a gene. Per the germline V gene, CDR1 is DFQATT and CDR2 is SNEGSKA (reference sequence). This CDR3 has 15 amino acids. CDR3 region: CSAFGLAGSTDTQYF. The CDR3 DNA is TGCAGTGCTTTTGGACTAGCGGGGAGCACAGATACGCAGTATTTT.

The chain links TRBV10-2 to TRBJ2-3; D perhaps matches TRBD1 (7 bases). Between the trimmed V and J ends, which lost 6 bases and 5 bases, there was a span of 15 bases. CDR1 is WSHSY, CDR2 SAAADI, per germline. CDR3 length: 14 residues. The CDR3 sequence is CASRRGQEGDTQYF. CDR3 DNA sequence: TGCGCCAGCAGGAGGGGGCAGGAGGGAGATACGCAGTATTTT.

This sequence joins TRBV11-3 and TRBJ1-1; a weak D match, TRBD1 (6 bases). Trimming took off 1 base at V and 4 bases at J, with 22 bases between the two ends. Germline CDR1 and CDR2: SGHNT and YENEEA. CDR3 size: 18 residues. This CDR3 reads CASSLAGGAGFLSTEAFF. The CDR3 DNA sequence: TGTGCCAGCAGCTTAGCTGGGGGCGCGGGGTTCCTCAGCACTGAAGCTTTCTTT. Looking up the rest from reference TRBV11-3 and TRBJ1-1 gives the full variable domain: EAGVVQSPRYKIIEKKQPVAFWCNPISGHNTLYWYLQNLGQGPELLIRYENEEAVDDSQLPKDRFSAERLKGVDSTLKIQPAELGDSAVYLCASSLAGGAGFLSTEAFFGQGTRLTVV.